The 23 T cell receptor beta chains below were found in one sample sequenced in a study of cytomegalovirus exposure and HLA in healthy donors. A multiplex PCR was run with 60 Vbeta primers and 13 Jbeta primers. Here immunoSEQ multiplex PCR was the method, and the copy in TCRdb shows in-frame clones only, minus some. The sample records under 200,000 clones, approximately 78% being singletons. Sequenced input: PBMCs. The receptors come from a woman in her 30s in good health and CMV-seropositive.

The V and J genes are TRBV10-3 and TRBJ1-6; D perhaps matches TRBD1 (5 bases). V lost 0 bases to trimming and J lost 14 bases, with 17 bases between them. The germline V gene encodes CDR1 ENHRY and CDR2 SYGVKD. There are 15 residues in the CDR3. The CDR3 here is CAISESGDSRRSLHF. CDR3 bases: TGTGCCATCAGTGAGTCTGGGGACTCCCGCCGATCCCTCCACTTT.

This clone came up a few times. This rearrangement joins TRBV6-5 to TRBJ1-1, with D unclear. The germline CDR1 and CDR2 sequences are MNHEY and SVGAGI. V shed 5 bases and J shed 3 bases, with 13 bases lying between them. CDR3 length equals 14 residues. This chain's CDR3 is CASSVIGRDTEAFF. The CDR3 coding sequence is TGTGCCAGCAGTGTCATAGGTCGGGACACTGAAGCTTTCTTT.

This clone was counted once. The chain links TRBV2 to TRBJ1-4; 9 positions match TRBD1. The CDR3 is made up of 15 amino acids. Trimming at V came to 6 bases and at J to 2 bases, leaving 4 bases not matched to a gene. From germline, CDR1 is SNHLY and CDR2 FYNNEI. The CDR3 bases are TGTGCCAGCAGCGGCGACAGGGGGACTAATGAAAAACTGTTTTTT. It specifies CASSGDRGTNEKLFF.

This chain joins TRBV5-1 and TRBJ2-7; possible D gene TRBD2, 5 bases. V shed 4 bases and J shed 1 base, with 12 bases lying between them. Germline V lookup: CDR1 SGHRS, CDR2 YFSETQ. This CDR3 is 14 amino acids long. The CDR3 region is CASSTARGSYEQYF. DNA of the CDR3: TGCGCCAGCAGCACAGCACGGGGATCCTACGAGCAGTACTTC.

The chain employs TRBV28 and TRBJ2-2, with 13 bases matching TRBD2. CDR1 is MDHEN and CDR2 is SYDVKM in the germline V gene. CDR3 length equals 16 residues. Trimming at V came to 6 bases and at J to 6 bases, leaving 7 bases not matched to a gene. CDR3 region: CASRRGLAGFSGELFF. CDR3 DNA: TGTGCCAGCAGACGGGGACTAGCGGGGTTCTCCGGGGAGCTGTTTTTT.

V and J are TRBV6-5 and TRBJ2-5; D not resolved. Germline V gene sequence: CDR1 MNHEY, CDR2 SVGAGI. This CDR3 is built from 13 residues. The ends were cut back, 2 bases at V and 3 bases at J, with 7 bases in the middle. CDR3 DNA: TGTGCCAGCAGTTACGACTCGGAAGAGACCCAGTACTTC. It encodes CASSYDSEETQYF.

The J gene is TRBJ2-6, the V gene TRBV5-1, with TRBD2 identical over 9 bases. V lost 4 bases, J lost 4 bases, and 9 bases stayed unmatched. The CDR3 is made up of 17 amino acids. Germline V gene data show CDR1 as SGHRS and CDR2 as YFSETQ. The CDR3 DNA reads as TGCGCCAGCAGCATAGAGGCGGGGGGGCTCGGGGCCAACGTCCTGACTTTC. Translation: CASSIEAGGLGANVLTF. Supplemented by reference TRBV5-1 and TRBJ2-6, the full variable domain reads KAGVTQTPRYLIKTRGQQVTLSCSPISGHRSVSWYQQTPGQGLQFLFEYFSETQRNKGNFPGRFSGRQFSNSRSEMNVSTLELGDSALYLCASSIEAGGLGANVLTFGAGSRLTVL.

The V call is TRBV6-1, the J call TRBJ2-2; D not resolved. The germline gives CDR1 MNHNS, CDR2 SASEGT. V lost 11 bases and J 2 bases, leaving 15 bases between the germline ends. The CDR3 extends over 14 amino acids. CDR3 nucleotides: TGTGCCGGAACCAGACACTCCAACACCGGGGAGCTGTTTTTT. This gives the protein CAGTRHSNTGELFF.

This clone was detected only once. This sequence joins TRBV29-1 and TRBJ2-7; D possibly corresponds to TRBD2 (6 bases). In germline, CDR1 is SQVTM, CDR2 ANQGSEA. The germline V and J ends were trimmed by 0 bases and 4 bases, with 10 bases remaining between them. The CDR3 is 13 residues long. The CDR3 loop is CSVEESGGYEQYF. CDR3 in DNA: TGCAGCGTTGAAGAATCAGGAGGGTACGAGCAGTACTTC.

The chain carries TRBV11-3 and TRBJ2-2; D is ambiguous. V was pared by 5 bases and J by 7 bases, with 14 bases between. The CDR3 spans 14 residues. CDR1 is SGHNT and CDR2 is YENEEA in the germline V gene. CDR3 coding DNA: TGTGCCAGCAGCCTCACTGGGCTTAGCGGGGAGCTGTTTTTT. It yields the protein CASSLTGLSGELFF.

The genes are TRBV5-1 and TRBJ2-2, with TRBD2 matching 13 bases. This CDR3 contains 16 residues. The ends lost 6 bases at V and 7 bases at J; junction bases unmatched: 9. The germline gives CDR1 SGHRS, CDR2 YFSETQ. CDR3 loop: CASMLLAGGPNGELFF. The CDR3 DNA reads as TGCGCCAGCATGCTACTAGCGGGGGGGCCGAACGGGGAGCTGTTTTTT.

The genes are TRBV11-2 and TRBJ2-5; D possibly corresponds to TRBD1 (5 bases). Trimming pared 8 bases from V and 11 bases from J, leaving 18 bases between. From germline, CDR1 is SGHAT and CDR2 FQNNGV. The CDR3 runs 12 residues. The CDR3 reads CASGKDSPQQYF. The CDR3 DNA reads TGTGCCAGCGGAAAAGACAGCCCCCAACAGTACTTC.

The genes are TRBV2 and TRBJ1-2; D unresolved. There are 14 residues in the CDR3. Trimming removed 5 bases at V and 1 base at J, with 11 bases between. Looked up from germline, CDR1 is SNHLY and CDR2 is FYNNEI. CDR3 DNA sequence: TGTGCCAGCAGTAGATCCCAGGTTAACTATGGCTACACCTTC. It specifies CASSRSQVNYGYTF.

The rearrangement uses TRBV6-5 and TRBJ2-5; D may be TRBD2 (7 bases). Deletions cut 3 bases from V and 2 bases from J, with 13 bases between. The CDR3 has 15 amino acids. Germline assignment: CDR1 MNHEY and CDR2 SVGAGI. The CDR3 DNA reads as TGTGCCAGCAGTTATTGGGGGGGCGGGCAAGAGACCCAGTACTTC. Translation: CASSYWGGGQETQYF.

This clone was counted only a few times. The V and J genes are TRBV27 and TRBJ1-1, with 10 bases matching TRBD1. The CDR3 extends over 14 amino acids. V shed 5 bases and J 8 bases; nucleotides not matched to a gene: 8. From germline, CDR1 is MNHEY and CDR2 SMNVEV (reference sequence). CDR3 bases: TGTGCCAGCAGTAGGCCGGGACAGGGGACCGAAGCTTTCTTT. Translating gives CASSRPGQGTEAFF.

This sequence joins TRBV6-1 and TRBJ2-3; TRBD2 matches 14 bases. The V gene end was trimmed by 4 bases and the J gene end by 4 bases; junction bases not matched to a gene: 1. Germline-derived CDR1 and CDR2 are MNHNS and SASEGT. This CDR3 has 15 residues. This CDR3 reads CASSGLAGGPDTQYF. The CDR3 DNA sequence: TGTGCCAGCAGTGGACTAGCGGGAGGGCCAGATACGCAGTATTTT.

In this sample, this clone turned up once. Other DNA sequences within the sample encode an identical CDR3. This chain joins TRBV7-9 and TRBJ2-1; D unclear. Germline V gene data show CDR1 as SEHNR and CDR2 as FQNEAQ (reference sequence). V lost 5 bases to trimming and J lost 5 bases, with 7 bases between them. This CDR3 has 12 residues. CDR3 loop: CASSVQDNEQFF. Here the CDR3 DNA reads TGTGCCAGCAGCGTACAAGACAATGAGCAGTTCTTC.

The V and J genes are TRBV30 and TRBJ2-7, with 7 bases matching TRBD1. Germline V lookup: CDR1 GTSNPN, CDR2 SVGIG (reference sequence). J gave up 5 bases and V 5 bases, and 9 bases lay outside the gene matches. CDR3 size: 13 residues. The CDR3 sequence: CAWATGALDEQYF. CDR3 in DNA: TGTGCCTGGGCAACAGGGGCTCTGGACGAGCAGTACTTC.

The genes are TRBV2 and TRBJ1-2, with 9 positions matching TRBD1. The CDR3 is 16 amino acids. With 8 bases clipped from V and 3 bases from J, the junction kept 13 bases outside the gene matches. Per germline, CDR1 SNHLY and CDR2 FYNNEI. The CDR3 reads CASAAPTGGAYYGYTF. The CDR3 nucleotides read TGTGCCAGCGCCGCCCCTACAGGGGGCGCTTACTATGGCTACACCTTC.

The J gene is TRBJ2-2, the V gene TRBV6-1; a weak D match, TRBD2 (6 bases). This CDR3 spans 15 amino acids. Trimming took off 2 bases at V and 4 bases at J, with 11 bases between the two ends. Germline V CDR1 and CDR2: MNHNS, SASEGT. CDR3 bases: TGTGCCAGCAGTGAAACCGGGGGTCTCACCGGGGAGCTGTTTTTT. As protein: CASSETGGLTGELFF.

The rearrangement uses TRBV4-1 and TRBJ1-2; 7 positions agree with TRBD1. This CDR3 region has 17 residues. V trimming: 1 base; J trimming: 5 bases; junction bases outside the gene matches: 13. Germline V lookup: CDR1 MGHRA, CDR2 YSYEKL. The CDR3 is CASSQAFGQALLYGYTF. CDR3 nucleotides: TGCGCCAGCAGCCAAGCCTTCGGACAGGCCCTACTATATGGCTACACCTTC.

CDR3 sequence reads: CASSQYLSSGGADTGELFF. The CDR3 DNA reads TGTGCCAGCAGCCAATACCTTTCTAGCGGGGGGGCCGACACCGGGGAGCTGTTTTTT. The V call is TRBV4-2, the J call TRBJ2-2; 12 bases agree with TRBD2. The CDR3 sequence is 19 residues long. Looked up from germline, CDR1 is LGHNA and CDR2 is YNFKEQ. Unmatched junction bases numbered 10, after V lost 2 bases and J lost 3 bases.

The rearrangement links TRBV6-5 to TRBJ1-1; no clear D. The CDR3 length is 13 residues. Germline values: CDR1 MNHEY, CDR2 SVGAGI. Trimming removed 3 bases at V and 1 base at J, with 6 bases between. CDR3 in amino acids: CASSYTRNTEAFF. CDR3 sequence (DNA): TGTGCCAGCAGTTATACACGGAACACTGAAGCTTTCTTT.